This TCR beta chain was obtained from a study of beta chain features in type 1 diabetes. Overall study: Patients did not differ from healthy donors in age, gender or cell yield. All samples yielded roughly 110 million examined sorted cells. Study results and caveats: Fewer insertions but more deletions were seen at VDJ junctions in type 1 diabetes patients.

The germline V gene has CDR1 SNHLY and CDR2 FYNNEI. The CDR3 totals 13 residues. Trimming took 7 bases from V and 4 from J; bases not matched to a gene: 3. Note on this clone: The antigen is undetermined.

Expressed TCRB transcripts got sequenced, as all isolated RNA was reverse transcribed. Approximately 3.6 million reads, on average, came from each naive, central memory and regulatory T cell sample. Assay: immunoSEQ multiplex PCR; the TCRdb copy retains only in-frame clones and omits some. The data contain 360,000 or so clones, around 20% of them singletons. J is TRBJ1-4 and V is TRBV2; 7 positions match TRBD1. The source of this sequence is a woman aged 18-35 years in good health. Sequenced material: naive CD4+ T cells from blood. CDR3 nucleotide sequence: TGTGCCAGCAAGGGACAGATTAATGAAAAACTGTTTTTT. This codes for CASKGQINEKLFF.